Below, 20 T cell receptor beta chains from the same sample are listed, as sequenced in a study of T cells in Graves' hyperthyroidism and ophthalmopathy. The CDR3 regions of TCR beta were amplified from RNA transcripts. HTBI primers were the set used in a first-round RT-PCR of the TCR CDR3. From the multiplex PCR reads, TCRdb called clonotypes with MiXCR, one entry per CDR3 protein. The sample carries about 410,000 distinct CDR3 sequences, roughly 15% recorded once. The sample was blood. The receptors were sampled from a woman in her thirties with Graves' ophthalmopathy.

This clonotype appeared many times. Here the CDR3 reads CASSNGDGNEKLFF. CDR3 in DNA: TGTGCCAGCAGCAACGGGGACGGTAATGAAAAACTGTTTTTT. The chain employs TRBV12-3 or TRBV12-4 and TRBJ1-4; D is perhaps TRBD1 (5 bases). The CDR3 covers 14 residues. V was clipped by 6 bases and J by 4 bases, with 12 bases between them.

The table lists this clonotype with many counts. This may come from a read error, since a much larger clone is one base off. CDR3: CASSSTTGSHLNTEAFF. DNA of the CDR3: TGTGCCAGCAGTTCAACGACAGGAAGTCACTTGAACACTGAAGCTTTCTTT. This chain joins TRBV27 and TRBJ1-1; perhaps TRBD1 as D (6 bases). The germline V gene encodes CDR1 MNHEY and CDR2 SMNVEV (reference sequence). Trimming pared 4 bases from V and 0 bases from J, leaving 18 bases between. CDR3 length: 17 amino acids.

This clonotype came up many times. The rearrangement uses TRBV28 and TRBJ1-5, with a tentative D call TRBD1 (5 bases). The V and J ends lost 8 bases and 0 bases respectively, with 23 bases between them. The CDR3 spans 18 residues. Germline V gives CDR1 MDHEN, CDR2 SYDVKM. As DNA, the CDR3 is TGTGCCAGCGCTTTGGGACGGTCGACTCTCCTTAGCAATCAGCCCCAGCATTTT. Amino acid sequence: CASALGRSTLLSNQPQHF.

This clonotype was counted at least ten times. The chain combines TRBV6-6 with TRBJ1-1, with 11 bases identical to TRBD1. V trimming: 1 base; J trimming: 4 bases; junction bases outside the gene matches: 5. CDR3 length: 16 residues. CDR1 and CDR2 (germline): MNHNY, SVGAGI (reference sequence). CDR3 loop: CASSYWKGTGGTEAFF. The CDR3 bases are TGTGCCAGCAGTTACTGGAAAGGGACAGGGGGCACTGAAGCTTTCTTT.

The chain couples TRBV6-1 to TRBJ2-5; 7 nucleotides match TRBD1. Germline CDR1 reads MNHNS; CDR2 reads SASEGT. The CDR3 extends over 15 amino acids. With 6 bases clipped from V and 2 bases from J, the junction kept 9 bases outside the gene matches. CDR3 protein: CASRSPQGWQETQYF. Written as DNA, the CDR3 is TGTGCCAGCAGGAGCCCACAGGGGTGGCAAGAGACCCAGTACTTC.

This clonotype has ten or more counts. The chain combines TRBV6-1 with TRBJ1-1; possibly TRBD1 for D (5 bases). CDR3 size: 13 residues. CDR1 is MNHNS and CDR2 is SASEGT in the germline V gene. With 11 bases removed from V and 5 bases from J, the gap between germline ends came to 18 bases. CDR3: CAASQGGDTEAFF. In nucleotides, the CDR3 is TGTGCCGCCTCCCAGGGTGGGGATACTGAAGCTTTCTTT.

This clonotype was observed many times. V gene TRBV5-8 combines with J gene TRBJ2-3, with unresolved D. Germline V gene data show CDR1 as SGHTS and CDR2 as YDEGEE. V shed 0 bases and J shed 6 bases, with 11 bases lying between them. The CDR3 has 14 amino acids. Here the CDR3 DNA reads TGTGCCAGCAGCTTGGAAAGGGCCCCGGATACGCAGTATTTT. It translates to CASSLERAPDTQYF.

This clonotype showed up many times. The chain links TRBV30 to TRBJ1-4; D is unclear. Trimming left V 3 bases short and J 5 bases short, with 10 bases between. This CDR3 spans 13 amino acids. Germline V gene data show CDR1 as GTSNPN and CDR2 as SVGIG (reference sequence). DNA of the CDR3: TGTGCCTGGAGCGGAGGGAGAAATGAAAAACTGTTTTTT. It translates to CAWSGGRNEKLFF.

This clonotype was observed at least ten times. The V gene is TRBV28, the J gene TRBJ1-6, with D unresolved. V lost 7 bases and J lost 7, with 14 bases in between. This CDR3 contains 14 residues. Per germline, CDR1 MDHEN and CDR2 SYDVKM. CDR3 nucleotides: TGTGCCAGCATCGACCCCCTTCGGAATTCACCCCTCCACTTT. As protein: CASIDPLRNSPLHF.

This clonotype has at least ten counts. The V and J genes are TRBV20-1 and TRBJ1-5; D is uncertain. From germline, CDR1 is DFQATT and CDR2 SNEGSKA (reference sequence). V shed 3 bases and J shed 2 bases, with 26 bases lying between them. The CDR3 length is 19 residues. In DNA form, the CDR3 reads TGCAGTGCTAGCTCGCACCCAAAACCGGGCAGGACCCGCAATCAGCCCCAGCATTTT. It yields the protein CSASSHPKPGRTRNQPQHF.

With respect to this clonotype: A junction boundary mismatches the germline segment, possibly from a read error. CDR3 loop: CVSSLGRDTEAFF. As DNA, the CDR3 is TGTGTCAGCAGTCTGGGTCGGGACACTGAAGCTTTCTTT. The genes are TRBV6-1 and TRBJ1-1; D is uncertain. CDR1 is MNHNS and CDR2 is SASEGT in the germline V gene. The CDR3 length is 13 residues.

About this clonotype itself: A much larger clone lies one base from this, so it may be a read error. The V gene is TRBV2, the J gene TRBJ2-1, with TRBD1 as a possible D gene (6 bases). CDR1 is SNHLY and CDR2 is FYNNEI in the germline V gene. This CDR3 comprises 13 residues. V was pared by 8 bases and J by 6 bases, with 14 bases between. The CDR3 DNA sequence: TGTGCCAGCCGAGTGGGGGCGAGCAATGAGCAGTTCTTC. Translating it yields CASRVGASNEQFF.

This clonotype has ten or more counts. This rearrangement joins TRBV7-9 to TRBJ2-1, with TRBD1 as a possible D gene (5 bases). V shed 2 bases and J shed 3 bases, with 11 bases lying between them. The V gene's germline CDR1 is SEHNR and CDR2 FQNEAQ (reference sequence). CDR3 size: 15 residues. The CDR3 loop reads CASSLWQGVYNEQFF. The CDR3, as DNA: TGTGCCAGCAGCTTATGGCAGGGTGTCTACAATGAGCAGTTCTTC.

This clonotype was detected only a few times. The V gene is TRBV20-1, the J gene TRBJ2-5; 11 bases are a match to TRBD2. The CDR3 length is 14 residues. Germline values: CDR1 DFQATT, CDR2 SNEGSKA (reference sequence). V lost 2 bases and J lost 4; bases outside the gene matches: 3. CDR3 in DNA: TGCAGTGCTAGAATTACTAGCGGGGGAGAGACCCAGTACTTC. It encodes CSARITSGGETQYF.

This clonotype was counted many times. The CDR3 bases are TGCGCCAGCAGCCAGGGACAGGGGGCGCGAGATGAAAAACTGTTTTTT. Translation: CASSQGQGARDEKLFF. J is TRBJ1-4 and V is TRBV5-1, with 12 bases matching TRBD1. The trim removed 4 bases at V and 6 bases at J, leaving 7 bases unmatched. The germline gives CDR1 SGHRS, CDR2 YFSETQ. This CDR3 is 16 amino acids long.

The chain uses TRBV4-1 and TRBJ1-6, with 9 bases that match TRBD1. CDR3 length: 15 residues. Germline V lookup: CDR1 MGHRA, CDR2 YSYEKL. With V trimmed by 0 bases and J by 10 bases, 4 bases remained unmatched. For the CDR3, the DNA is TGCGCCAGCAGCCAAGAGGGACAGGGTCGGTCACCCCTCCACTTT. Its protein product is CASSQEGQGRSPLHF.

This clonotype has at least ten counts. This chain uses TRBV11-2 with TRBJ2-2, with 7 nucleotides matching TRBD2. Trimming removed 5 bases from V and 6 bases from J; junction bases left unmatched: 6. The CDR3 length is 14 residues. Per the germline V gene, CDR1 is SGHAT and CDR2 is FQNNGV. The CDR3 DNA is TGTGCCAGCAGCGCCTCAGGGAGGGCCGGGGAGCTGTTTTTT. It yields the protein CASSASGRAGELFF.

The table lists this clonotype with many counts. This chain connects TRBV20-1 to TRBJ2-7, with D perhaps being TRBD1 or TRBD2 (5 bases each). Germline CDR1 DFQATT, CDR2 SNEGSKA (reference sequence). Trimming cost V 6 bases and J 6 bases, with 12 bases left between them. The CDR3 consists of 11 residues. The CDR3 is CSAWGMSEQYF. The CDR3 DNA follows: TGCAGTGCGTGGGGGATGAGCGAGCAGTACTTC.

This clonotype was found a few times. The V and J genes are TRBV2 and TRBJ2-1; the match to TRBD2 covers 7 bases. Germline V lookup: CDR1 SNHLY, CDR2 FYNNEI. The CDR3 loop spans 12 amino acids. V shed 5 bases and J 8 bases; nucleotides not matched to a gene: 3. The CDR3 here is CASSSGEDEQFF. The CDR3 region has the DNA TGTGCCAGCAGTAGCGGGGAGGATGAGCAGTTCTTC.

The chain joins TRBV30 to TRBJ1-2, with 7 bases fitting TRBD1. This CDR3 is built from 15 residues. Germline CDR1 is GTSNPN and CDR2 is SVGIG (reference sequence). J gave up 4 bases and V 5 bases, and 13 bases lay outside the gene matches. For the CDR3, the DNA is TGTGCCTGGTCCCGGGACAGTGGGAATCTCTATGGCTACACCTTC. It codes for CAWSRDSGNLYGYTF. The full variable domain, in which reference TRBV30 and TRBJ1-2 provide the parts outside the CDR3, is SQTIHQWPATLVQPVGSPLSLECTVEGTSNPNLYWYRQAAGRGLQLLFYSVGIGQISSEVPQNLSASRPQDRQFILSSKKLLLSDSGFYLCAWSRDSGNLYGYTFGSGTRLTVV.